This T cell receptor beta chain was identified during a study of T cells expressing NK-cell markers. Regarding the study as a whole: Dominant NKG2C+ clonotypes accounted for about 1.0-8% of CD8+ T cells in more than 5 donors.

Making the TCR beta cDNA relied on 5'RACE template switching with UMIs. TCRdb re-called the 5' RACE reads and shows each CDR3 protein once, DNA omitted. This sample's table has approximately 420,000 distinct CDR3 sequences. Notes on this clonotype: Antigen unknown.

The clonotype comes from a woman aged 45-65 years in good health. Sequenced input: blood T cells: a sorted CD56 or NKG2C T cell subset, CD4+ or CD8+ T cells, or bulk PBMC T cells (not recorded which).

CDR3 in amino acids: CASSQVAGRLNTEAFF. The chain employs TRBV3-1 and TRBJ1-1. Looked up from germline, CDR1 is LGHDT and CDR2 is YNNKEL (reference sequence). The CDR3 runs to 16 residues.